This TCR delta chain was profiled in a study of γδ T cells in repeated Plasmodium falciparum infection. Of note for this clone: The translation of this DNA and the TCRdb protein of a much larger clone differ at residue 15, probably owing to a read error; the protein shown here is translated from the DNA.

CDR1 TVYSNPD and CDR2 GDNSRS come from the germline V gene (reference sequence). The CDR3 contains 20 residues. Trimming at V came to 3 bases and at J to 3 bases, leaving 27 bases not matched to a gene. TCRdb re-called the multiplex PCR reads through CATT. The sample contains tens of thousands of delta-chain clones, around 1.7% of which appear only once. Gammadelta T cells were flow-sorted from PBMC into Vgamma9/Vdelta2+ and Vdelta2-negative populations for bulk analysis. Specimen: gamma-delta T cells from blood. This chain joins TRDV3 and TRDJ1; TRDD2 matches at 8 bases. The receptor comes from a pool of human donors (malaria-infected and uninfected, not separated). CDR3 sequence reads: CAFTAFLYNGDERYADKLIF. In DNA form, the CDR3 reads TGTGCCTTCACGGCCTTCCTATATAATGGGGATGAGCGGTACGCCGATAAACTCATCTTT.